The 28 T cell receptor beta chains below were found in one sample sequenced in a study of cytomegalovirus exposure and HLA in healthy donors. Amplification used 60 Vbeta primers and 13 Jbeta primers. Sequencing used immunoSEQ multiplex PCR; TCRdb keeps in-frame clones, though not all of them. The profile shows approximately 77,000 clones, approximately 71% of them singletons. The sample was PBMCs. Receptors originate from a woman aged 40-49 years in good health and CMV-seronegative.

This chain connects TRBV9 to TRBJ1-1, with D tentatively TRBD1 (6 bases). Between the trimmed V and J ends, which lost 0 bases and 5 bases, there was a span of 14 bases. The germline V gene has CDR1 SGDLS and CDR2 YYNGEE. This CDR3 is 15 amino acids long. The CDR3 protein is CASSVAGGVGTEAFF. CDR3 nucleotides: TGTGCCAGCAGCGTAGCGGGGGGCGTGGGAACTGAAGCTTTCTTT. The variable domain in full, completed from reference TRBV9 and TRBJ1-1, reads DSGVTQTPKHLITATGQRVTLRCSPRSGDLSVYWYQQSLDQGLQFLIQYYNGEERAKGNILERFSAQQFPDLHSELNLSSLELGDSALYFCASSVAGGVGTEAFFGQGTRLTVV.

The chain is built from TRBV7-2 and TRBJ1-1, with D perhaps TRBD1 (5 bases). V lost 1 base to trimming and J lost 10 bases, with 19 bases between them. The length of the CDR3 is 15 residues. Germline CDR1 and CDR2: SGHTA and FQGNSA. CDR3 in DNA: TGTGCCAGCAGCTTAGGGTTTCGGGGGTTGAGTGTAGCTTTCTTT. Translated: CASSLGFRGLSVAFF.

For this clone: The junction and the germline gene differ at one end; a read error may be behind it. The CDR3 is CASSQDRGRNTVAFF. The CDR3 DNA sequence: TGTGCCAGCAGTCAAGATCGGGGGAGGAACACTGTAGCTTTCTTT. This chain connects TRBV2 to TRBJ1-1, with D maybe TRBD1 (5 bases). CDR3 length: 15 amino acids. In germline, CDR1 is SNHLY, CDR2 FYNNEI.

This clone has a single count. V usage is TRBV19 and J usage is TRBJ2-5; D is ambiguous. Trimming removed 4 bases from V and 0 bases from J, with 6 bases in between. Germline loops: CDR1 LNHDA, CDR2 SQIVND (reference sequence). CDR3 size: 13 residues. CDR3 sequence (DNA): TGTGCCAGTAGTAGGAGTCACCAAGAGACCCAGTACTTC. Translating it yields CASSRSHQETQYF.

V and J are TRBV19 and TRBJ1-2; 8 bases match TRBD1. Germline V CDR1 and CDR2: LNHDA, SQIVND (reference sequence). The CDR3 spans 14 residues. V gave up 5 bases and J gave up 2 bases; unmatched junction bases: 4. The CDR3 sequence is CASSVQGVNYGYTF. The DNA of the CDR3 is TGTGCCAGTAGTGTACAGGGGGTGAACTATGGCTACACCTTC.

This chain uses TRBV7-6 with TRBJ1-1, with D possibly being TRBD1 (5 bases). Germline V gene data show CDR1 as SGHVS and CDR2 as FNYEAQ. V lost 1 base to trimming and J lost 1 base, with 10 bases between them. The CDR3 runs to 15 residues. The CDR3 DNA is TGTGCCAGCAGCTTAGTACGGCAGGGGAACACTGAAGCTTTCTTT. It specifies CASSLVRQGNTEAFF.

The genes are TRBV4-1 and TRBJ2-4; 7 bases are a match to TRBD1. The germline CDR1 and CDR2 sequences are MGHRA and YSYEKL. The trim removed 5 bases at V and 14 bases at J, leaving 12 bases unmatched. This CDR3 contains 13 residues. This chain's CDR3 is CASSVTTGLDKYF. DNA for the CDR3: TGCGCCAGCAGCGTAACGACAGGGTTAGATAAGTACTTC.

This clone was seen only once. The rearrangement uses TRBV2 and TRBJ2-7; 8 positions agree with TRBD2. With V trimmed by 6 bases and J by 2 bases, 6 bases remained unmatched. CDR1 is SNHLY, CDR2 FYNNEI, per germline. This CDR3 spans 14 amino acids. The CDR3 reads CASSVSGSAYEQYF. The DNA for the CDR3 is TGTGCCAGCAGCGTAAGCGGGAGTGCCTACGAGCAGTACTTC.

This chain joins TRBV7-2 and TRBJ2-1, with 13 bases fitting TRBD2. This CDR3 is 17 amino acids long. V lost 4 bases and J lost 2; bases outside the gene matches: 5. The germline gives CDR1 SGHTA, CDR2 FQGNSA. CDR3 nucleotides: TGTGCCAGCAGCTCTCGACTAGCGGGAGGTCCCTACAATGAGCAGTTCTTC. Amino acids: CASSSRLAGGPYNEQFF.

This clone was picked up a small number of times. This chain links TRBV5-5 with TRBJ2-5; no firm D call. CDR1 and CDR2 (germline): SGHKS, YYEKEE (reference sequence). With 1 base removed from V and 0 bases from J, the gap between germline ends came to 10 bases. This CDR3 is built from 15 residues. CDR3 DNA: TGTGCCAGCAGCTTGAGGCCAGGCTACCAAGAGACCCAGTACTTC. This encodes CASSLRPGYQETQYF.

The CDR3 region is CASSLSGSKDEQYF. CDR3 nucleotides: TGTGCCAGCAGCTTAAGCGGTAGCAAGGACGAGCAGTACTTC. The chain is built from TRBV7-2 and TRBJ2-7; a weak D match, TRBD2 (5 bases). The CDR3 sequence is 14 residues long. CDR1 is SGHTA, CDR2 FQGNSA, per germline. V was pared by 2 bases and J by 5 bases, with 13 bases between.

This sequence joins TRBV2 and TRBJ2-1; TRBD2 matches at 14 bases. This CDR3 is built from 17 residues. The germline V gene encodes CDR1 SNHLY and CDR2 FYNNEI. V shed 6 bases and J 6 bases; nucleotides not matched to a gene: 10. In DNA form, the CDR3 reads TGTGCCAGCAGCTATAGACTAGCGGGGGGGCCGAGCAATGAGCAGTTCTTC. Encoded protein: CASSYRLAGGPSNEQFF.

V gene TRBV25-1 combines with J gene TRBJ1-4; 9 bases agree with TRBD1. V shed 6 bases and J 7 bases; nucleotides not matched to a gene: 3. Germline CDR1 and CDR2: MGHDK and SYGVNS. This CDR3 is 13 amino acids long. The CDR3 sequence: CASSRDRVEKLFF. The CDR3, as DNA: TGTGCCAGCAGCCGGGACAGGGTTGAAAAACTGTTTTTT.

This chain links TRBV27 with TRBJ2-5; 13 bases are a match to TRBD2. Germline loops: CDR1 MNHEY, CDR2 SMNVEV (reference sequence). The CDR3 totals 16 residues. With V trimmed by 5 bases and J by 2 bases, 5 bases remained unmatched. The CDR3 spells CASSLGTSGAQETQYF. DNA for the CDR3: TGTGCCAGCAGTCTAGGGACTAGCGGGGCTCAAGAGACCCAGTACTTC.

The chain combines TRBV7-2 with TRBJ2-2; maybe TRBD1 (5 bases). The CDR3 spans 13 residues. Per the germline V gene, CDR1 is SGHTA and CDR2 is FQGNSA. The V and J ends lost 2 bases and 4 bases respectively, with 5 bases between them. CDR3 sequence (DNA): TGTGCCAGCAGCTTAAGGGGCACCGGGGAGCTGTTTTTT. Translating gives CASSLRGTGELFF.

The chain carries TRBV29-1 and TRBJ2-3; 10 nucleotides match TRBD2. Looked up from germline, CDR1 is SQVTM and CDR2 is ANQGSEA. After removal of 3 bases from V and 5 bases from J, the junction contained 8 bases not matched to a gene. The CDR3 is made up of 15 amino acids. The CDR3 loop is CSVDWASGSLDTQYF. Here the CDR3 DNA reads TGCAGCGTTGATTGGGCTAGCGGGAGTTTAGATACGCAGTATTTT.

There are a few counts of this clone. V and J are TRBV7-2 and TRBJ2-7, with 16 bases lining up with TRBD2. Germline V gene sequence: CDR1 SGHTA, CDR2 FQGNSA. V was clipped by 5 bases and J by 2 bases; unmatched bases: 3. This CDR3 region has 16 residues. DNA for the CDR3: TGTGCCAGCAGCCCGGGACTAGCGGGAGGGGCCTACGAGCAGTACTTC. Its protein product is CASSPGLAGGAYEQYF.

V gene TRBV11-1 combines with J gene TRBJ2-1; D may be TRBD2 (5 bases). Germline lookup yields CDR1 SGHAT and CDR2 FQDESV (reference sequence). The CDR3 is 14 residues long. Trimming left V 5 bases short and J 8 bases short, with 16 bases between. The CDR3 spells CASSQRRGVDEQFF. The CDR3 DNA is TGTGCCAGCAGCCAACGCCGGGGAGTGGATGAGCAGTTCTTC.

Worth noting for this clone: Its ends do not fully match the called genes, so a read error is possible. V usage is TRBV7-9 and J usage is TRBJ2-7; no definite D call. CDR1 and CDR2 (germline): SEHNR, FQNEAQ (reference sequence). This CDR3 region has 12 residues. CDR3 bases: TGTTCCAGCAGCCCTCGGTCTTACGAGCAGTACTTC. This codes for CSSSPRSYEQYF.

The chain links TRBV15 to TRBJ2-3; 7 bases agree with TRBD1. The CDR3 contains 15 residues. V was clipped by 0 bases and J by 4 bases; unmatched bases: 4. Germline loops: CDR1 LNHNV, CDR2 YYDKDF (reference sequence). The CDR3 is CATSRDRGPADTQYF. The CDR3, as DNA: TGTGCCACCAGCAGAGATAGGGGGCCGGCAGATACGCAGTATTTT. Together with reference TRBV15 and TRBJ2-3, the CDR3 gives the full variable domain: DAMVIQNPRYQVTQFGKPVTLSCSQTLNHNVMYWYQQKSSQAPKLLFHYYDKDFNNEADTPDNFQSRRPNTSFCFLDIRSPGLGDTAMYLCATSRDRGPADTQYFGPGTRLTVL.

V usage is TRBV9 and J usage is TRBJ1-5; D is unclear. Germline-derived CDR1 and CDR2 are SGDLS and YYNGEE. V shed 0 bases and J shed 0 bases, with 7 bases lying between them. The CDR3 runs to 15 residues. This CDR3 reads CASSVGAVSNQPQHF. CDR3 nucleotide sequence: TGTGCCAGCAGCGTAGGGGCCGTTAGCAATCAGCCCCAGCATTTT. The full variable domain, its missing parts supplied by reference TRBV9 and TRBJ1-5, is DSGVTQTPKHLITATGQRVTLRCSPRSGDLSVYWYQQSLDQGLQFLIQYYNGEERAKGNILERFSAQQFPDLHSELNLSSLELGDSALYFCASSVGAVSNQPQHFGDGTRLSIL.

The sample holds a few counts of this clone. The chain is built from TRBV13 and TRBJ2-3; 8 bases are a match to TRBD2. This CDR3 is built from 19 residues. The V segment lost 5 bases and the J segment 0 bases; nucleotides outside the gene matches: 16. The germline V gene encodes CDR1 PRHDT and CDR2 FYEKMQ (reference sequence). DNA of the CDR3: TGTGCCAGCAGCCACCTGGGACTAGGATTGGGTCGTAGCACAGATACGCAGTATTTT. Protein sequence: CASSHLGLGLGRSTDTQYF.

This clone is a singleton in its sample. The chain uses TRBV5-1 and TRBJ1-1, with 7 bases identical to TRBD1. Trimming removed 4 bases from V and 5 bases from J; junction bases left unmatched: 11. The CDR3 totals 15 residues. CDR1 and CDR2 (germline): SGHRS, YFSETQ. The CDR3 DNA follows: TGCGCCAGCAGCCCGAACGCAGGGGGAGATACTGAAGCTTTCTTT. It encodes CASSPNAGGDTEAFF.

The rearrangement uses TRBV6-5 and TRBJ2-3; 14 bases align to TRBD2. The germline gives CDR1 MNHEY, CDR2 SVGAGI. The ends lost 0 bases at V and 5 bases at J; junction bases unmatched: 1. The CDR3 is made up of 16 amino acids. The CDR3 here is CASSYSTSGRGDTQYF. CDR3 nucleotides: TGTGCCAGCAGTTACTCGACTAGCGGGAGGGGAGATACGCAGTATTTT.

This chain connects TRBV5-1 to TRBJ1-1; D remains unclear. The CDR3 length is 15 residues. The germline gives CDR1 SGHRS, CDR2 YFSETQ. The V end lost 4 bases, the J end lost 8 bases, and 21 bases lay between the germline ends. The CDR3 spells CASSPVRRLGREAFF. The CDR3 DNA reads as TGCGCCAGCAGCCCGGTAAGGCGCCTAGGGAGGGAAGCTTTCTTT.

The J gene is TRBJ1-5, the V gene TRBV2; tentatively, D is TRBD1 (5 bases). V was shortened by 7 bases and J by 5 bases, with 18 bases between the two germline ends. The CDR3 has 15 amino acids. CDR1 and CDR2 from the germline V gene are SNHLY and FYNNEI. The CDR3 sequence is CASTLGGPGDQPQHF. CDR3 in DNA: TGTGCCAGCACCCTGGGGGGACCCGGGGATCAGCCCCAGCATTTT.

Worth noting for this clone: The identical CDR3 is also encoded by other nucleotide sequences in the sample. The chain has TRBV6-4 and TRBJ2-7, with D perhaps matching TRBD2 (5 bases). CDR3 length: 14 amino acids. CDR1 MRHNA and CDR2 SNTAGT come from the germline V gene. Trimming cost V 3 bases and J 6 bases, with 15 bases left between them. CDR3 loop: CASSETGWAGEQYF. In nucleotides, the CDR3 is TGTGCCAGCAGTGAGACCGGTTGGGCGGGCGAGCAGTACTTC.

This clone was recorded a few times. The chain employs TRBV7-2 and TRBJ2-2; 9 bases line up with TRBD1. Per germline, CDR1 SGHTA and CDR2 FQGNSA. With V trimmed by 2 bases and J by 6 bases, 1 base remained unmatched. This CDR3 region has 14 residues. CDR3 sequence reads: CASSLRQGAGELFF. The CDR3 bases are TGTGCCAGCAGCTTACGACAGGGGGCCGGGGAGCTGTTTTTT. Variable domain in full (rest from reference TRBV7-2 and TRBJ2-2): GAGVSQSPSNKVTEKGKDVELRCDPISGHTALYWYRQSLGQGLEFLIYFQGNSAPDKSGLPSDRFSAERTGGSVSTLTIQRTQQEDSAVYLCASSLRQGAGELFFGEGSRLTVL.